Shown below are 30 T cell receptor beta chains from a single sample sequenced in a study of human T cells and chemical hapten exposure. The sample's time point: patch test 1, 2 weeks after DPC sensitization. Treatment in this sample: therapeutic diphenylcyclopropenone sensitization with weekly scalp DPC. MiXCR was run by TCRdb on the RACE reads, yielding one entry per CDR3 protein. The sample contains around 380,000 distinct CDR3 sequences, around 5% of which appear only once. The sample in question was whole blood, obtained in connection with sensitization to the hapten diphenylcyclopropenone (DPC). These receptors all stem from a woman in her 50s with alopecia areata. Some clones in this sample may be carry-over from other donors' samples.

The DNA for the CDR3 is TGTGCCAGCAAAAGGGAGCTAGCGGGCGCCAATGAGCAGTTCTTC. Residues: CASKRELAGANEQFF. V is TRBV6-1 and J is TRBJ2-1; TRBD2 agrees at 8 bases. The V and J ends lost 7 bases and 6 bases, in that order; junction bases with no gene match: 11. CDR3 size: 15 residues. Germline values: CDR1 MNHNS, CDR2 SASEGT.

This clonotype was recorded at least ten times. The rearrangement links TRBV24-1 to TRBJ2-1; 7 bases align to TRBD2. CDR1 and CDR2 from the germline V gene are KGHDR and SFDVKD. The V segment lost 1 base and the J segment 2 bases; nucleotides outside the gene matches: 7. There are 17 residues in the CDR3. The CDR3 DNA reads TGTGCCACCAGTGATTTCGGGGGAGGGAGAACCTACAATGAGCAGTTCTTC. It yields the protein CATSDFGGGRTYNEQFF.

This clonotype was recorded at least ten times. The CDR3 nucleotides read TGTGCCACCAAGAGTGCAACTAATGAAAAACTGTTTTTT. Protein sequence: CATKSATNEKLFF. This chain uses TRBV10-3 with TRBJ1-4; D uncertain. Germline V CDR1 and CDR2: ENHRY, SYGVKD. Deletions cut 10 bases from V and 0 bases from J, with 9 bases between. The CDR3 has 13 residues.

In DNA form, the CDR3 reads TGCGCCAGCAGTGGGGGACCACCCGGGGAGACCCAGTACTTC. The encoded protein is CASSGGPPGETQYF. The chain carries TRBV5-1 and TRBJ2-5; the D call may be TRBD1 or TRBD2 (5 bases each). Trimming took 5 bases from V and 5 from J, leaving 16 bases between them. The CDR3 is made up of 14 amino acids. Germline V lookup: CDR1 SGHRS, CDR2 YFSETQ.

Ten or more counts support this clonotype. The rearrangement joins TRBV5-1 to TRBJ2-3; D might be TRBD2 (6 bases). CDR1 and CDR2 (germline): SGHRS, YFSETQ. This CDR3 is 16 amino acids long. Trimming stripped 4 bases from V and 0 bases from J, with 15 bases between. This CDR3 is CASSSAPLASTDTQYF. The CDR3 DNA sequence: TGCGCCAGCAGCAGCGCCCCACTAGCTAGCACAGATACGCAGTATTTT.

The J gene is TRBJ2-5, the V gene TRBV29-1; 12 positions agree with TRBD1. V dropped 5 bases and J dropped 5; count of bases not matched to a gene: 6. Germline V CDR1 and CDR2: SQVTM, ANQGSEA. The CDR3 runs to 14 residues. The CDR3: CSVYRDRGQETQYF. The CDR3 nucleotides read TGCAGCGTTTACCGGGACAGGGGGCAGGAGACCCAGTACTTC.

As regards this clonotype: A much larger clone lies a single base off, so this may be a read error. The chain is built from TRBV2 and TRBJ2-3; 11 bases fit TRBD2. Germline CDR1 reads SNHLY; CDR2 reads FYNNEI. CDR3 length equals 15 residues. V trimming: 6 bases; J trimming: 8 bases; junction bases outside the gene matches: 10. The DNA of the CDR3 is TGTGCCAGCAGCCTGACTAGCGGGGAAGCAGTTACGCAGTATTTT. Its protein product is CASSLTSGEAVTQYF.

This clonotype has a count of ten or more. The chain uses TRBV7-9 and TRBJ2-1; maybe TRBD2 (5 bases). Germline V CDR1 and CDR2: SEHNR, FQNEAQ (reference sequence). CDR3 length: 15 residues. V gave up 3 bases and J gave up 5 bases, with 14 bases separating them. In DNA, the CDR3 is TGTGCCAGCAGCTTTATAGGGAGCGGTCACAATGAGCAGTTCTTC. Its protein is CASSFIGSGHNEQFF.

This clonotype appeared many times. The chain is built from TRBV10-3 and TRBJ2-2, with 11 positions matching TRBD1. Germline CDR1 ENHRY, CDR2 SYGVKD. With V trimmed by 0 bases and J by 0 bases, 6 bases remained unmatched. This CDR3 spans 19 amino acids. The CDR3 DNA sequence: TGTGCCATCAGTGAGTCGCTTTGGACAGGGGGCGCGAACACCGGGGAGCTGTTTTTT. This encodes CAISESLWTGGANTGELFF.

This clonotype was recorded at least ten times. The chain recombines TRBV5-1 with TRBJ1-4; D gene uncertain. The CDR3 covers 14 residues. Trimming cost V 0 bases and J 8 bases, with 11 bases left between them. Looked up from germline, CDR1 is SGHRS and CDR2 is YFSETQ. The chain's CDR3 is CASSLDTGQEKLFF. CDR3 sequence (DNA): TGCGCCAGCAGCTTGGACACCGGCCAGGAAAAACTGTTTTTT.

This clonotype was recorded many times. The rearrangement links TRBV7-2 to TRBJ1-5, with no clear D. V shed 1 base and J shed 1 base, with 5 bases lying between them. The germline gives CDR1 SGHTA, CDR2 FQGNSA. This CDR3 region has 14 residues. The CDR3 DNA sequence: TGTGCCAGCAGCTTAGGGCTGAGCAATCAGCCCCAGCATTTT. Amino acids: CASSLGLSNQPQHF.

This clonotype was seen many times. The chain employs TRBV29-1 and TRBJ2-6; D unresolved. V dropped 1 base and J dropped 0 bases, with 4 bases sitting between them. The CDR3 spans 14 residues. Germline V gene lookup returns CDR1 SQVTM and CDR2 ANQGSEA. The CDR3 DNA sequence: TGCAGCGTTGAAGGGAGCTCTGGGGCCAACGTCCTGACTTTC. It encodes CSVEGSSGANVLTF.

The V call is TRBV7-8, the J call TRBJ2-3; 8 bases are shared with TRBD2. V shed 1 base and J 0 bases; nucleotides not matched to a gene: 6. The CDR3 contains 17 residues. Germline CDR1 reads SGHVS; CDR2 reads FQNEAQ. The CDR3 DNA sequence: TGTGCCAGCAGCTTAGATTACAGCGGGGGTAGCACAGATACGCAGTATTTT. As protein: CASSLDYSGGSTDTQYF.

This clonotype was recorded many times. This chain connects TRBV15 to TRBJ2-5; D may be TRBD1 (6 bases). Deletions cut 0 bases from V and 1 base from J, with 15 bases between. Per germline, CDR1 LNHNV and CDR2 YYDKDF (reference sequence). The CDR3 consists of 17 residues. CDR3 amino acids: CATSRDRYGQSQETQYF. The CDR3, as DNA: TGTGCCACCAGCAGAGATCGGTATGGACAGTCCCAAGAGACCCAGTACTTC.

This clonotype was seen a few times. The chain links TRBV6-5 to TRBJ1-1; D uncertain. The CDR3 has 13 amino acids. Germline CDR1 is MNHEY and CDR2 is SVGAGI. Trimming pared 2 bases from V and 1 base from J, leaving 5 bases between. CDR3 nucleotide sequence: TGTGCCAGCAGTTACATGAGGAACACTGAAGCTTTCTTT. Its protein is CASSYMRNTEAFF.

The CDR3 coding sequence is TGTGCCAGCAGATACAGTGGGGGCGAAAAACTGTTTTTT. It codes for CASRYSGGEKLFF. The chain recombines TRBV27 with TRBJ1-4; a possible D gene is TRBD1 (6 bases). Germline V gene sequence: CDR1 MNHEY, CDR2 SMNVEV (reference sequence). Trimming pared 6 bases from V and 8 bases from J, leaving 13 bases between. This CDR3 contains 13 residues.

This clonotype was seen at least ten times. V gene TRBV7-8 combines with J gene TRBJ1-2; tentatively, D is TRBD1 (6 bases). CDR1 is SGHVS and CDR2 is FQNEAQ in the germline V gene. V was trimmed by 5 bases and J by 4 bases, leaving 14 bases between them. There are 14 residues in the CDR3. In DNA, the CDR3 is TGTGCCAGCAGCGCCAACAGGGCCGGCTATGGCTACACCTTC. Its protein product is CASSANRAGYGYTF.

This chain joins TRBV27 and TRBJ2-5; 7 bases align to TRBD2. The length of the CDR3 is 19 residues. Germline CDR1 MNHEY, CDR2 SMNVEV (reference sequence). After removal of 7 bases from V and 2 bases from J, the junction contained 22 bases not matched to a gene. The CDR3 sequence: CASNLGSVAGPINQETQYF. CDR3 nucleotides: TGTGCCAGCAACTTGGGGTCTGTAGCGGGTCCAATTAATCAAGAGACCCAGTACTTC.

This clonotype was counted at least ten times. This chain joins TRBV7-2 and TRBJ2-7; D is possibly TRBD1 (6 bases). This CDR3 has 11 residues. V lost 7 bases and J lost 6, with 10 bases in between. Germline lookup yields CDR1 SGHTA and CDR2 FQGNSA. The CDR3 DNA reads TGTGCCAGCACCTCAGGGGTCGAGCAGTACTTC. This encodes CASTSGVEQYF.

In this sample, this clonotype turned up a few times. The chain recombines TRBV9 with TRBJ2-6; D gene unclear. The CDR3 extends over 17 amino acids. The germline V gene encodes CDR1 SGDLS and CDR2 YYNGEE. V lost 0 bases, J lost 0 bases, and 10 bases lay in between. CDR3 nucleotides: TGTGCCAGCAGCGTAGTAGTTTCCCTCTCTGGGGCCAACGTCCTGACTTTC. Its protein product is CASSVVVSLSGANVLTF.

This clonotype was found many times. This chain links TRBV4-2 with TRBJ1-5; perhaps TRBD1 as D (6 bases). V shed 3 bases and J shed 6 bases, with 12 bases lying between them. CDR3 length equals 14 residues. The germline V gene encodes CDR1 LGHNA and CDR2 YNFKEQ. The CDR3 region has the DNA TGTGCCAGCAGCCAGGACAGTTTGAGTCAGCCCCAGCATTTT. Translated: CASSQDSLSQPQHF.

This clonotype was counted between two and nine times. The gene calls are TRBV30 and TRBJ1-4; D remains unclear. Trimming shortened V by 3 bases and J by 8 bases, and 13 bases separated the two germline ends. This CDR3 has 13 amino acids. Germline V CDR1 and CDR2: GTSNPN, SVGIG (reference sequence). CDR3 sequence reads: CAWSPDPREKLFF. The DNA for the CDR3 is TGTGCCTGGAGCCCTGATCCGCGGGAAAAACTGTTTTTT.

This clonotype appeared many times. This sequence joins TRBV9 and TRBJ1-1; 8 nucleotides match TRBD1. The CDR3 contains 14 residues. Germline lookup yields CDR1 SGDLS and CDR2 YYNGEE. V gave up 3 bases and J gave up 5 bases; unmatched junction bases: 6. For the CDR3, the DNA is TGTGCCAGCAGCGGACGACAGGGGAGGACTGAAGCTTTCTTT. This sequence encodes CASSGRQGRTEAFF.

The V call is TRBV6-2 or TRBV6-3, the J call TRBJ2-1; 10 nucleotides align to TRBD2. This CDR3 comprises 16 residues. Per the germline V gene, CDR1 is MNHEY and CDR2 is SVGEGT. The V gene end was trimmed by 4 bases and the J gene end by 5 bases; junction bases not matched to a gene: 8. Here the CDR3 DNA reads TGTGCCAGCAGTTTTACTACTAGCGGGAAAAACAATGAGCAGTTCTTC. Amino acids: CASSFTTSGKNNEQFF.

Many counts were recorded for this clonotype. The chain has TRBV28 and TRBJ2-5; 12 bases map to TRBD2. J gave up 4 bases and V 6 bases, and 6 bases lay outside the gene matches. The CDR3 totals 15 residues. Germline-derived CDR1 and CDR2 are MDHEN and SYDVKM. CDR3: CASSPTSGRIETQYF. DNA of the CDR3: TGTGCCAGCAGCCCCACTAGCGGGAGGATAGAGACCCAGTACTTC.

This clonotype has at least ten counts. The rearrangement joins TRBV11-2 to TRBJ2-6; 14 bases agree with TRBD2. V shed 6 bases, J shed 2 bases, and the junction held 6 bases outside the gene matches. The CDR3 is 18 amino acids. Germline V gives CDR1 SGHAT, CDR2 FQNNGV. CDR3 amino acids: CASRRLAGGPAGANVLTF. CDR3 nucleotides: TGTGCCAGCAGACGACTAGCGGGAGGGCCGGCTGGGGCCAACGTCCTGACTTTC.

The table lists this clonotype with many counts. The chain carries TRBV7-9 and TRBJ1-4; D is perhaps TRBD1 (6 bases). Germline V lookup: CDR1 SEHNR, CDR2 FQNEAQ (reference sequence). Trimming took 5 bases from V and 5 from J, leaving 12 bases between them. The CDR3 is 14 amino acids. This CDR3 is CASSPDSLNEKLFF. CDR3 sequence (DNA): TGTGCCAGCAGCCCGGACAGCTTAAATGAAAAACTGTTTTTT.

This clonotype was recorded many times. The rearrangement joins TRBV20-1 to TRBJ2-3; 7 bases agree with TRBD2. Losses at the gene ends were 2 bases for V and 5 bases for J; bases not matched to a gene: 16. This CDR3 comprises 17 residues. Germline values: CDR1 DFQATT, CDR2 SNEGSKA (reference sequence). Here the CDR3 reads CSARSAGNAGALDTQYF. For the CDR3, the DNA is TGCAGTGCTAGAAGTGCGGGGAATGCGGGAGCCCTAGATACGCAGTATTTT.

Ten or more counts support this clonotype. This rearrangement joins TRBV5-5 to TRBJ2-7; D is unclear. Germline V CDR1 and CDR2: SGHKS, YYEKEE (reference sequence). CDR3 size: 13 residues. V was shortened by 0 bases and J by 0 bases, with 4 bases between the two germline ends. The CDR3 sequence is CASSLDLSYEQYF. Here the CDR3 DNA reads TGTGCCAGCAGCTTGGATCTCTCCTACGAGCAGTACTTC.

The rearrangement uses TRBV27 and TRBJ2-1; maybe TRBD2 (6 bases). CDR1 is MNHEY, CDR2 SMNVEV, per germline (reference sequence). This CDR3 contains 12 residues. V lost 4 bases and J lost 9, with 10 bases in between. CDR3 region: CASSSTRGEQFF. The CDR3 DNA follows: TGTGCCAGCAGTTCGACTAGAGGTGAGCAGTTCTTC.